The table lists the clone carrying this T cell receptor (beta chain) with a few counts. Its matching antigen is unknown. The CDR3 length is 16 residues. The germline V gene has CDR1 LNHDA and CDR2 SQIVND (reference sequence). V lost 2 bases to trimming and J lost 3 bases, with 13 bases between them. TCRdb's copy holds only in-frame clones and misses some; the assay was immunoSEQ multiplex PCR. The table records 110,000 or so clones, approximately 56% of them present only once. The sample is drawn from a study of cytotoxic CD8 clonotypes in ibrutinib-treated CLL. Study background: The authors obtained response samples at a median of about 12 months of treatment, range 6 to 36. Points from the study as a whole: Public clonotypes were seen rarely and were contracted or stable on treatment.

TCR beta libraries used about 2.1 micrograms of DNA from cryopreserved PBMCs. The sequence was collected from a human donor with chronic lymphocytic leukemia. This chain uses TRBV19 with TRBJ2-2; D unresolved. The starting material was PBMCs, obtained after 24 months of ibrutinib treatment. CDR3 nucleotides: TGTGCCAGTAGTATAAGTCCGATAACTTACACCGGGGAGCTGTTTTTT. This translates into CASSISPITYTGELFF.